Shown below are 27 T cell receptor beta chains from a single sample sequenced in a study of T cells after yellow fever vaccination. TCRdb fed the 5' RACE reads into MiXCR, producing one record per CDR3 protein. The sample contains 280,000 or so distinct CDR3 sequences, 8.7% of which appear only once. Source: CD4+ T cells sorted from PBMCs, taken 5 days after the yellow fever booster vaccination. The source of these receptors is a man aged 18 to 29 who received the YFV17D yellow fever vaccine.

This clonotype appeared a few times. The chain couples TRBV6-5 to TRBJ2-3, with unresolved D. Germline V CDR1 and CDR2: MNHEY, SVGAGI. This CDR3 is built from 14 residues. Trimming left V 7 bases short and J 1 base short, with 12 bases between. DNA for the CDR3: TGTGCCAGCACCTCAGCCCAGGGCACAGATACGCAGTATTTT. Its protein product is CASTSAQGTDTQYF.

This clonotype was detected a few times. The CDR3 DNA is TGTGCCACCTCTCACGCCGGACAGGCCAATTCACCCCTCCACTTT. Translating gives CATSHAGQANSPLHF. The chain couples TRBV15 to TRBJ1-6; 7 nucleotides line up with TRBD1. Germline-derived CDR1 and CDR2 are LNHNV and YYDKDF (reference sequence). J gave up 7 bases and V 8 bases, and 11 bases lay outside the gene matches. The CDR3 loop spans 15 amino acids.

This clonotype has just a few counts. V and J are TRBV12-3 or TRBV12-4 and TRBJ2-1, with 10 bases matching TRBD2. The V and J ends lost 8 bases and 10 bases, in that order; junction bases with no gene match: 11. The CDR3 length is 14 residues. The CDR3 coding sequence is TGTGCCAGCCTGCTACTAGCGGGGATGGGGGAGCAGTTCTTC. Amino acids: CASLLLAGMGEQFF.

This rearrangement joins TRBV3-1 to TRBJ2-3; 8 nucleotides align to TRBD2. Trimming removed 0 bases from V and 2 bases from J; junction bases left unmatched: 4. Per germline, CDR1 LGHDT and CDR2 YNNKEL (reference sequence). The CDR3 length is 16 residues. CDR3 sequence reads: CASSQDERGFTDTQYF. The CDR3 DNA is TGTGCCAGCAGCCAAGACGAGCGGGGGTTCACAGATACGCAGTATTTT.

This clonotype was counted between two and nine times. CDR3 nucleotides: TGCAGTGCTAGAGCAGGGGGCGCATATGGCAATCAGCCCCAGCATTTT. Residues: CSARAGGAYGNQPQHF. V gene TRBV20-1 combines with J gene TRBJ1-5; 8 positions match TRBD1. The CDR3 has 16 amino acids. With 1 base clipped from V and 2 bases from J, the junction kept 7 bases outside the gene matches. Germline loops: CDR1 DFQATT, CDR2 SNEGSKA (reference sequence).

This clonotype was found a few times. V and J are TRBV19 and TRBJ1-1; D is unclear. V lost 7 bases, J lost 7 bases, and 16 bases lay in between. Germline V gene sequence: CDR1 LNHDA, CDR2 SQIVND (reference sequence). The CDR3 covers 13 residues. The CDR3 protein is CASNHLWTDEAFF. The CDR3, as DNA: TGTGCCAGTAATCACTTGTGGACCGATGAAGCTTTCTTT.

The chain employs TRBV6-5 and TRBJ1-1; D gene ambiguous. Germline V gene sequence: CDR1 MNHEY, CDR2 SVGAGI. V lost 4 bases and J 4 bases, leaving 7 bases between the germline ends. The CDR3 spans 12 residues. The CDR3 protein is CASSSSGTEAFF. DNA for the CDR3: TGTGCCAGCAGTTCATCAGGCACTGAAGCTTTCTTT.

This clonotype has a count of ten or more. The chain joins TRBV12-3 or TRBV12-4 to TRBJ2-1; 7 nucleotides agree with TRBD2. This CDR3 contains 13 residues. With 3 bases clipped from V and 9 bases from J, the junction kept 5 bases outside the gene matches. The CDR3 DNA follows: TGTGCCAGCAGTTTGGGACTAAAGGGTGAGCAGTTCTTC. Residues: CASSLGLKGEQFF.

This clonotype has more than one count but fewer than ten. The chain employs TRBV7-3 and TRBJ2-2; D is possibly TRBD2 (5 bases). The germline V gene has CDR1 SGHTA and CDR2 FQGTGA. Trimming took off 5 bases at V and 3 bases at J, with 10 bases between the two ends. The CDR3 loop spans 14 amino acids. CDR3 amino acids: CASSRLGDTGELFF. The CDR3 coding sequence is TGTGCCAGCAGCCGCCTCGGGGACACCGGGGAGCTGTTTTTT. Combining the CDR3 with reference TRBV7-3 and TRBJ2-2 gives the whole variable domain GAGVSQTPSNKVTEKGKYVELRCDPISGHTALYWYRQSLGQGPEFLIYFQGTGAADDSGLPNDRFFAVRPEGSVSTLKIQRTERGDSAVYLCASSRLGDTGELFFGEGSRLTVL.

This clonotype was observed a few times. This sequence joins TRBV7-2 and TRBJ2-7, with 7 positions matching TRBD2. Germline V lookup: CDR1 SGHTA, CDR2 FQGNSA. The CDR3 has 14 residues. Unmatched junction bases numbered 6, after V lost 4 bases and J lost 3 bases. DNA for the CDR3: TGTGCCAGCAGCTCCAGAAGCGGGGACTACGAGCAGTACTTC. It codes for CASSSRSGDYEQYF.

This clonotype was counted a few times. The chain joins TRBV20-1 to TRBJ1-2; TRBD1 might be the D (6 bases). The CDR3 is 13 amino acids. Germline loops: CDR1 DFQATT, CDR2 SNEGSKA (reference sequence). V lost 5 bases, J lost 2 bases, and 12 bases lay in between. CDR3 coding DNA: TGCAGTGCTTATCCTACAGGGAACTATGGCTACACCTTC. It codes for CSAYPTGNYGYTF.

There are many counts of this clonotype. The chain joins TRBV5-1 to TRBJ2-5, with D unclear. This CDR3 has 15 amino acids. V was shortened by 0 bases and J by 4 bases, with 13 bases between the two germline ends. From germline, CDR1 is SGHRS and CDR2 YFSETQ. In DNA form, the CDR3 reads TGCGCCAGCAGCTTGGAACAGATTGGTGGAGAGACCCAGTACTTC. It is translated as CASSLEQIGGETQYF.

This clonotype occurred many times. The chain employs TRBV12-3 or TRBV12-4 and TRBJ1-1, with D possibly matching TRBD1 (5 bases). V was trimmed by 3 bases and J by 3 bases, leaving 14 bases between them. The CDR3 spans 15 residues. This CDR3 reads CASSFLGQSYTEAFF. As DNA, the CDR3 is TGTGCCAGCAGTTTCTTGGGGCAGTCCTACACTGAAGCTTTCTTT.

This clonotype has ten or more counts. The chain combines TRBV3-1 with TRBJ2-3, with TRBD2 as a possible D gene (7 bases). The V gene lost 0 bases and the J gene lost 2 bases, with 21 bases spanning the gap. The germline CDR1 and CDR2 sequences are LGHDT and YNNKEL (reference sequence). This CDR3 contains 19 residues. CDR3 nucleotides: TGTGCCAGCAGCCAAGAAAGAGGCTTTGCGGGGGCTGTCACAGATACGCAGTATTTT. Translating gives CASSQERGFAGAVTDTQYF.

The chain is built from TRBV7-2 and TRBJ2-1; TRBD2 agrees at 7 bases. The CDR3 has 15 amino acids. Germline CDR1 and CDR2: SGHTA and FQGNSA. J was trimmed by 6 bases and V by 0 bases; bases with no gene match: 5. CDR3 loop: CASSLARSSGNEQFF. CDR3 DNA sequence: TGTGCCAGCAGCTTAGCGAGGTCTAGCGGCAATGAGCAGTTCTTC.

This clonotype was observed a few times. The rearrangement uses TRBV27 and TRBJ1-6, with D unresolved. Germline loops: CDR1 MNHEY, CDR2 SMNVEV (reference sequence). The CDR3 loop spans 14 amino acids. With 6 bases removed from V and 0 bases from J, the gap between germline ends came to 6 bases. CDR3 DNA: TGTGCCAGCAGGGCGGACTCCTATAATTCACCCCTCCACTTT. The encoded protein is CASRADSYNSPLHF.

This clonotype was counted a few times. This sequence joins TRBV19 and TRBJ1-2, with D unresolved. V shed 2 bases and J shed 4 bases, with 11 bases lying between them. Germline-derived CDR1 and CDR2 are LNHDA and SQIVND (reference sequence). The CDR3 has 14 residues. CDR3 DNA sequence: TGTGCCAGTAGTATAAAAGCAGTCACCTATGGCTACACCTTC. It is translated as CASSIKAVTYGYTF. The full variable domain, in which reference TRBV19 and TRBJ1-2 provide the parts outside the CDR3, is DGGITQSPKYLFRKEGQNVTLSCEQNLNHDAMYWYRQDPGQGLRLIYYSQIVNDFQKGDIAEGYSVSREKKESFPLTVTSAQKNPTAFYLCASSIKAVTYGYTFGSGTRLTVV.

This clonotype was counted between two and nine times. This chain joins TRBV28 and TRBJ2-3; TRBD1 aligns across 7 bases. The CDR3 is made up of 15 amino acids. Losses at the gene ends were 5 bases for V and 7 bases for J; bases not matched to a gene: 12. The V gene's germline CDR1 is MDHEN and CDR2 SYDVKM. In DNA, the CDR3 is TGTGCCAGCAGTCCCGGACAGGACCGTCGGAATACGCAGTATTTT. Translated: CASSPGQDRRNTQYF.

This clonotype has ten or more counts. V gene TRBV6-5 combines with J gene TRBJ1-6; D not resolved. This CDR3 region has 15 residues. V lost 7 bases to trimming and J lost 5 bases, with 15 bases between them. Per the germline V gene, CDR1 is MNHEY and CDR2 is SVGAGI. CDR3 loop: CASTFLWGNNSPLHF. The CDR3 nucleotides read TGTGCCAGCACCTTTTTGTGGGGAAATAATTCACCCCTCCACTTT.

This clonotype has only a few counts. The chain joins TRBV10-3 to TRBJ1-1; unclear D gene. The CDR3 sequence is 15 residues long. Germline V gene lookup returns CDR1 ENHRY and CDR2 SYGVKD. Trimming removed 2 bases at V and 1 base at J, with 11 bases between. CDR3 in DNA: TGTGCCATCAGTGAGCCCCCTCCCAGGAACACTGAAGCTTTCTTT. It yields the protein CAISEPPPRNTEAFF.

This clonotype was counted a single time. The V gene is TRBV10-1, the J gene TRBJ2-6; tentative D call: TRBD2 (5 bases). V was shortened by 6 bases and J by 1 base, with 13 bases between the two germline ends. In germline, CDR1 is WNHNN, CDR2 SYGVQD (reference sequence). The CDR3 is 16 residues long. DNA for the CDR3: TGCGCCAGCAGCCCTCTAAGGACTTCTGGGGCCAACGTCCTGACTTTC. It is translated as CASSPLRTSGANVLTF.

The J gene is TRBJ2-3, the V gene TRBV5-1, with 8 bases fitting TRBD2. The CDR3 is 16 residues long. V dropped 4 bases and J dropped 0; count of bases not matched to a gene: 7. Germline-derived CDR1 and CDR2 are SGHRS and YFSETQ. Here the CDR3 reads CASSALAGTSTDTQYF. The CDR3 region has the DNA TGCGCCAGCAGCGCCCTAGCGGGTACTAGCACAGATACGCAGTATTTT.

The chain is built from TRBV6-5 and TRBJ1-2; D remains unclear. CDR1 and CDR2 from the germline V gene are MNHEY and SVGAGI. CDR3 length: 13 amino acids. V lost 8 bases and J 3 bases, leaving 13 bases between the germline ends. In DNA, the CDR3 is TGTGCCAGCTCCAGGTTCGGGGACTATGGCTACACCTTC. It is translated as CASSRFGDYGYTF.

This clonotype was picked up many times. V is TRBV5-1 and J is TRBJ1-1, with TRBD1 identical over 7 bases. This CDR3 contains 17 residues. In germline, CDR1 is SGHRS, CDR2 YFSETQ. V lost 0 bases to trimming and J lost 1 base; unmatched junction nucleotides: 9. The CDR3 reads CASSLGPRQGGNTEAFF. The CDR3 DNA reads as TGCGCCAGCAGCTTGGGGCCTCGACAGGGAGGGAACACTGAAGCTTTCTTT.

This clonotype was seen only a few times. The V gene is TRBV5-1, the J gene TRBJ1-2; 10 bases are a match to TRBD1. CDR1 SGHRS and CDR2 YFSETQ come from the germline V gene. The V and J ends lost 4 bases and 8 bases, in that order; junction bases with no gene match: 5. This CDR3 is built from 13 residues. CDR3: CASSLDRGPGYTF. The CDR3, as DNA: TGCGCCAGCAGCCTAGACAGGGGGCCCGGCTACACCTTC.

This sequence joins TRBV4-1 and TRBJ2-5; the D gene is possibly TRBD1 (6 bases). CDR3 length: 16 amino acids. The V end lost 0 bases, the J end lost 5 bases, and 16 bases lay between the germline ends. The germline V gene has CDR1 MGHRA and CDR2 YSYEKL. The CDR3 sequence is CASSQDRGQGTETQYF. Written as DNA, the CDR3 is TGCGCCAGCAGCCAAGACAGGGGTCAGGGGACGGAGACCCAGTACTTC.

This rearrangement joins TRBV4-2 to TRBJ1-2; D is possibly TRBD1 (6 bases). Looked up from germline, CDR1 is LGHNA and CDR2 is YNFKEQ. The length of the CDR3 is 15 residues. V lost 0 bases and J lost 6, with 14 bases in between. The chain's CDR3 is CASSQEGRGLDGYTF. CDR3 DNA sequence: TGTGCCAGCAGCCAAGAGGGACGGGGGCTTGATGGCTACACCTTC.